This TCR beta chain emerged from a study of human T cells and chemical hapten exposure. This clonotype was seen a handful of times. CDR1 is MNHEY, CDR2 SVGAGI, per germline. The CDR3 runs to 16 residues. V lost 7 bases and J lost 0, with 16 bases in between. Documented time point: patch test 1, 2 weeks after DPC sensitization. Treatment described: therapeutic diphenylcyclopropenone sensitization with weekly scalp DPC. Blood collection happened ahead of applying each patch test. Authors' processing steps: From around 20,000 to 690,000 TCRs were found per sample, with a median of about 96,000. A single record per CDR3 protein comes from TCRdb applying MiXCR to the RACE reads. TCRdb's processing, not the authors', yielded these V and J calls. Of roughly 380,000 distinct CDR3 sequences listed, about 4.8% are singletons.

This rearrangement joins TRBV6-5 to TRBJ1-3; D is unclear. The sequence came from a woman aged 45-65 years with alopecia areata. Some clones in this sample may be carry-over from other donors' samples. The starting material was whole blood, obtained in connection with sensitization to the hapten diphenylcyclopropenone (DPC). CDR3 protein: CASTLDGFSSGNTIYF. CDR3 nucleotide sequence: TGTGCCAGCACCTTGGACGGTTTTAGCTCTGGAAACACCATATATTTT.